Following are 7 T cell receptor beta chains from one sample sequenced in a study of CD8 T cells in Susac syndrome. Reverse transcription used 0.5 to 1 ug RNA and random hexamers. Using its own MiXCR run on the immunoSEQ multiplex PCR reads, TCRdb lists one record per CDR3 protein. The table has roughly 150,000 distinct CDR3 sequences, more than 85% seen once; the top ten hold 0.15% to 0.2%. Sequenced material: CD8+ T cells from PBMCs. These receptors were collected from a human donor with Susac syndrome.

This clonotype was observed a handful of times. V is TRBV3-1 and J is TRBJ1-1, with D unclear. The CDR3 length is 12 residues. V dropped 4 bases and J dropped 1 base, with 4 bases sitting between them. Germline V lookup: CDR1 LGHDT, CDR2 YNNKEL (reference sequence). DNA for the CDR3: TGTGCCAGCAGCCCCGGGAACACTGAAGCTTTCTTT. Amino acid sequence: CASSPGNTEAFF.

The chain joins TRBV3-1 to TRBJ1-2; the D is unclear. The CDR3 length is 14 residues. V shed 4 bases and J shed 11 bases, with 20 bases lying between them. Germline-derived CDR1 and CDR2 are LGHDT and YNNKEL (reference sequence). CDR3 protein: CASSPERHLGGYTF. The CDR3 nucleotides are TGTGCCAGCAGCCCCGAACGGCATTTGGGAGGGTACACCTTC.

The chain employs TRBV12-3 or TRBV12-4 and TRBJ2-1; TRBD1 might be the D (6 bases). V lost 6 bases, J lost 8 bases, and 20 bases lay in between. The CDR3 consists of 15 residues. CDR3 DNA: TGTGCCAGCAGCCGACGCGCAGGGGCGGTCGATGAGCAGTTCTTC. This translates into CASSRRAGAVDEQFF.

This clonotype appeared a single time. This chain joins TRBV24-1 and TRBJ1-2, with 7 bases aligning to TRBD1. J was trimmed by 8 bases and V by 4 bases; bases with no gene match: 3. CDR3 length: 12 residues. Germline V CDR1 and CDR2: KGHDR, SFDVKD. DNA for the CDR3: TGTGCCACCAGTGACCTGACAGGGGGCTACACCTTC. Its protein is CATSDLTGGYTF.

The rearrangement links TRBV28 to TRBJ2-3, with D hard to call. V was clipped by 6 bases and J by 0 bases, with 7 bases between them. CDR1 MDHEN and CDR2 SYDVKM come from the germline V gene. This CDR3 contains 13 residues. The CDR3 loop is CASRGESTDTQYF. CDR3 nucleotide sequence: TGTGCCAGCAGAGGTGAAAGCACAGATACGCAGTATTTT.

The chain links TRBV12-5 to TRBJ2-3; 7 nucleotides line up with TRBD1. This CDR3 is built from 13 residues. V was clipped by 6 bases and J by 5 bases; unmatched bases: 5. Germline V CDR1 and CDR2: LGHNT, FRNRAP. The CDR3 coding sequence is TGTGCTAGTGGACCCACAGGGGAAGATACGCAGTATTTT. This gives the protein CASGPTGEDTQYF.

V and J are TRBV27 and TRBJ2-7; no clear D gene. The CDR3 covers 17 residues. V lost 5 bases, J lost 6 bases, and 26 bases lay in between. Germline V gene lookup returns CDR1 MNHEY and CDR2 SMNVEV (reference sequence). DNA for the CDR3: TGTGCCAGCAGTCCGGCCAGGACCGGGCCAACCTATTCCGAGCAGTACTTC. The encoded protein is CASSPARTGPTYSEQYF.